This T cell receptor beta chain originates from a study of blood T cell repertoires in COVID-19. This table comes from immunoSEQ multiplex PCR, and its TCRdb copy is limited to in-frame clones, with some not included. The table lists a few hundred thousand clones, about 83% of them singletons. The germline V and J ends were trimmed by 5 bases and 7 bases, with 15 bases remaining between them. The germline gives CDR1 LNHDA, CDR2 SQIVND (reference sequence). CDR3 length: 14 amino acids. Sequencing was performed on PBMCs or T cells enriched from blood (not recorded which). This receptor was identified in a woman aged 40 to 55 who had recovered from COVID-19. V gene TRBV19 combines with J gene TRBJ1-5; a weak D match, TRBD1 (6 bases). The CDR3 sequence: CASSFGGLSQPQHF. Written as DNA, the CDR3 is TGTGCCAGTAGTTTCGGGGGGCTGAGCCAGCCCCAGCATTTT.